Each of the 27 T cell receptor beta chains below was sequenced from the same sample in a study of blood T cell repertoires in COVID-19 (TCRdb year 2020). Library generation was performed with the immunoSEQ multiplex PCR assay. Drawn from immuneACCESS, this table holds only the in-frame rearrangements with V and J called that TCRdb kept. Clones are partly lost; checked studies trace under half to an unresolved V gene and leave the rest unexplained. This sample lists under 150,000 clones; around three quarters were detected once. The ten top clones hold around 13% of the sample. Input material: peripheral blood. Receptor source: an elderly man with acute or convalescent COVID-19.

The genes are TRBV7-9 and TRBJ2-3; no definite D call. Trimming left V 5 bases short and J 0 bases short, with 6 bases between. The CDR3 runs to 13 residues. The germline V gene encodes CDR1 SEHNR and CDR2 FQNEAQ (reference sequence). This CDR3 is CASSLSSTDTQYF. DNA for the CDR3: TGTGCCAGCAGCCTGTCTAGCACAGATACGCAGTATTTT.

This sequence joins TRBV6-2 or TRBV6-3 and TRBJ1-5; D possibly corresponds to TRBD1 (5 bases). This CDR3 contains 15 residues. Germline loops: CDR1 MNHEY, CDR2 SVGEGT. The V and J ends lost 0 bases and 7 bases respectively, with 13 bases between them. The CDR3 DNA follows: TGTGCCAGCAGTTACTCTTTTAGTCAGGGCCAGCCCCAGCATTTT. It translates to CASSYSFSQGQPQHF.

CDR3 residues: CASSEALADSYNEQFF. In DNA, the CDR3 is TGTGCCAGCAGTGAAGCCCTAGCGGATTCCTACAATGAGCAGTTCTTC. The rearrangement links TRBV6-1 to TRBJ2-1; TRBD2 agrees at 7 bases. Per germline, CDR1 MNHNS and CDR2 SASEGT. The CDR3 sequence is 16 residues long. V lost 0 bases and J lost 1; bases outside the gene matches: 3.

V is TRBV5-1 and J is TRBJ1-1, with 10 positions matching TRBD1. Germline CDR1 is SGHRS and CDR2 is YFSETQ. The CDR3 spans 13 residues. V trimming: 0 bases; J trimming: 7 bases; junction bases outside the gene matches: 0. The CDR3 reads CASSLGDRGEAFF. CDR3 nucleotide sequence: TGCGCCAGCAGCTTGGGGGACAGGGGTGAAGCTTTCTTT.

This sequence joins TRBV6-4 and TRBJ1-4; a weak D match, TRBD1 (5 bases). This CDR3 has 17 amino acids. Germline V CDR1 and CDR2: MRHNA, SNTAGT. V gave up 7 bases and J gave up 1 base, with 19 bases separating them. The CDR3 spells CASNHPGTGETNEKLFF. The CDR3 DNA follows: TGTGCCAGCAACCACCCAGGGACTGGTGAAACTAATGAAAAACTGTTTTTT.

The chain uses TRBV7-9 and TRBJ1-4, with 7 bases fitting TRBD1. Germline CDR1 and CDR2: SEHNR and FQNEAQ (reference sequence). The CDR3 is made up of 14 amino acids. The J segment lost 8 bases and the V segment lost 1 base, leaving 4 bases of the junction unmatched. The DNA for the CDR3 is TGTGCCAGCAGCTTAGAAGGGGGCATAGAAAAACTGTTTTTT. Its translation is CASSLEGGIEKLFF. Using reference TRBV7-9 and TRBJ1-4 for the parts outside the CDR3, the full variable domain is DTGVSQNPRHKITKRGQNVTFRCDPISEHNRLYWYRQTLGQGPEFLTYFQNEAQLEKSRLLSDRFSAERPKGSFSTLEIQRTEQGDSAMYLCASSLEGGIEKLFFGSGTQLSVL.

This chain uses TRBV5-6 with TRBJ1-2; no clear D. The ends were cut back, 1 base at V and 7 bases at J, with 8 bases in the middle. CDR1 is SGHDT and CDR2 is YYEEEE in the germline V gene. This CDR3 has 12 amino acids. CDR3 loop: CASSLLRGGYTF. The CDR3 DNA reads as TGTGCCAGCAGCTTGTTGAGAGGTGGCTACACCTTC.

For the CDR3, the DNA is TGTGCCAGCAGCTCCCGGACTTACGAGCAGTACTTC. Protein sequence: CASSSRTYEQYF. The chain has TRBV7-8 and TRBJ2-7, with D maybe TRBD2 (5 bases). The ends were cut back, 4 bases at V and 4 bases at J, with 8 bases in the middle. CDR1 is SGHVS, CDR2 FQNEAQ, per germline. The CDR3 covers 12 residues. Full variable domain (remainder filled in from reference TRBV7-8 and TRBJ2-7): GAGVSQSPRYKVAKRGQDVALRCDPISGHVSLFWYQQALGQGPEFLTYFQNEAQLDKSGLPSDRFFAERPEGSVSTLKIQRTQQEDSAVYLCASSSRTYEQYFGPGTRLTVT.

The chain recombines TRBV5-1 with TRBJ1-2; 8 bases line up with TRBD1. J lost 1 base, V lost 2 bases, and 1 base had no gene match. The CDR3 runs to 14 residues. Per germline, CDR1 SGHRS and CDR2 YFSETQ. CDR3 in amino acids: CASSLGQGNYGYTF. As DNA, the CDR3 is TGCGCCAGCAGCTTAGGACAGGGTAACTATGGCTACACCTTC.

This clone has just a few counts. The chain has TRBV27 and TRBJ2-7; D might be TRBD1 (6 bases). Germline assignment: CDR1 MNHEY and CDR2 SMNVEV (reference sequence). The CDR3 has 13 residues. The ends were cut back, 3 bases at V and 4 bases at J, with 10 bases in the middle. This CDR3 reads CASSFGTYYEQYF. The CDR3 bases are TGTGCCAGCAGTTTCGGGACATATTACGAGCAGTACTTC.

V and J are TRBV5-1 and TRBJ2-6; no reliable D call. V was trimmed by 3 bases and J by 1 base, leaving 5 bases between them. Germline CDR1 SGHRS, CDR2 YFSETQ. The CDR3 has 14 amino acids. CDR3 protein: CASSSISGANVLTF. The CDR3 DNA follows: TGCGCCAGCAGCTCAATTTCTGGGGCCAACGTCCTGACTTTC.

This clone was seen a handful of times. This chain joins TRBV19 and TRBJ2-7, with TRBD1 as a possible D gene (6 bases). V was pared by 4 bases and J by 2 bases, with 12 bases between. The CDR3 has 14 amino acids. Germline-derived CDR1 and CDR2 are LNHDA and SQIVND (reference sequence). The CDR3 DNA follows: TGTGCCAGTAGTAAGCAGGGGTATACCTACGAGCAGTACTTC. It encodes CASSKQGYTYEQYF. Drawing the rest from reference TRBV19 and TRBJ2-7, the complete variable domain is DGGITQSPKYLFRKEGQNVTLSCEQNLNHDAMYWYRQDPGQGLRLIYYSQIVNDFQKGDIAEGYSVSREKKESFPLTVTSAQKNPTAFYLCASSKQGYTYEQYFGPGTRLTVT.

This chain uses TRBV6-1 with TRBJ1-1, with D possibly being TRBD1 (6 bases). Germline CDR1 is MNHNS and CDR2 is SASEGT. The CDR3 is 16 amino acids. V gave up 3 bases and J gave up 1 base, with 15 bases separating them. DNA for the CDR3: TGTGCCAGCAGTGATGGTAAGGGCAGGGGGAACACTGAAGCTTTCTTT. Amino acid sequence: CASSDGKGRGNTEAFF.

This clone appeared a few times. The chain's CDR3 is CASRAREGTEAFF. The CDR3 DNA is TGTGCCAGCAGAGCCAGGGAGGGCACTGAAGCTTTCTTT. This chain joins TRBV2 and TRBJ1-1, with a weak D call TRBD1 (5 bases). This CDR3 contains 13 residues. Germline V gene lookup returns CDR1 SNHLY and CDR2 FYNNEI. V was trimmed by 6 bases and J by 4 bases, leaving 12 bases between them.

The chain has TRBV18 and TRBJ2-4, with a tentative D call TRBD2 (7 bases). Trimming stripped 2 bases from V and 5 bases from J, with 10 bases between. The CDR3 runs 14 residues. Per the germline V gene, CDR1 is KGHSH and CDR2 is LQKENI. CDR3 amino acids: CASSPSGGQNIQYF. The CDR3 coding sequence is TGTGCCAGCTCACCATCGGGGGGCCAAAACATTCAGTACTTC. The full variable domain, completed using reference TRBV18 and TRBJ2-4, is NAGVMQNPRHLVRRRGQEARLRCSPMKGHSHVYWYRQLPEEGLKFMVYLQKENIIDESGMPKERFSAEFPKEGPSILRIQQVVRGDSAAYFCASSPSGGQNIQYFGAGTRLSVL.

This clone appeared once. CDR3 in amino acids: CASSLTGGPPGELFF. As DNA, the CDR3 is TGTGCCAGTAGTCTGACGGGGGGGCCTCCCGGGGAGCTGTTTTTT. The chain is built from TRBV19 and TRBJ2-2; 8 positions match TRBD2. Germline V gives CDR1 LNHDA, CDR2 SQIVND (reference sequence). V gave up 5 bases and J gave up 6 bases; unmatched junction bases: 8. This CDR3 has 15 residues. The full variable domain, with the rest looked up from reference TRBV19 and TRBJ2-2, is DGGITQSPKYLFRKEGQNVTLSCEQNLNHDAMYWYRQDPGQGLRLIYYSQIVNDFQKGDIAEGYSVSREKKESFPLTVTSAQKNPTAFYLCASSLTGGPPGELFFGEGSRLTVL.

The chain has TRBV5-6 and TRBJ2-7; TRBD1 matches at 7 bases. The CDR3 extends over 13 amino acids. Trimming at V came to 2 bases and at J to 7 bases, leaving 6 bases not matched to a gene. Germline V gene lookup returns CDR1 SGHDT and CDR2 YYEEEE. For the CDR3, the DNA is TGTGCCAGCAGCTTTACAGGGGCCTGGGAGCAGTACTTC. The encoded protein is CASSFTGAWEQYF.

The count of this clone is one. The chain is built from TRBV19 and TRBJ1-5; 9 nucleotides align to TRBD1. CDR3 length: 18 residues. CDR1 is LNHDA, CDR2 SQIVND, per germline (reference sequence). The J segment lost 2 bases and the V segment lost 5 bases, leaving 13 bases of the junction unmatched. CDR3 protein: CASSGLLIRTGGNQPQHF. CDR3 sequence (DNA): TGTGCCAGTAGTGGACTTCTTATAAGGACAGGGGGCAATCAGCCCCAGCATTTT.

This chain connects TRBV10-3 to TRBJ1-1, with D unresolved. Germline lookup yields CDR1 ENHRY and CDR2 SYGVKD. V lost 8 bases and J 0 bases, leaving 10 bases between the germline ends. The CDR3 is 13 residues long. The CDR3 DNA sequence: TGTGCCATCCTGGGGAGCATGAACACTGAAGCTTTCTTT. Translated, it gives CAILGSMNTEAFF.

The gene calls are TRBV6-1 and TRBJ1-5; 7 bases line up with TRBD1. This CDR3 is 16 amino acids long. Germline V CDR1 and CDR2: MNHNS, SASEGT. After removal of 3 bases from V and 0 bases from J, the junction contained 5 bases not matched to a gene. The CDR3 reads CASSDHRGYSNQPQHF. The CDR3 coding sequence is TGTGCCAGCAGTGATCACAGGGGCTATAGCAATCAGCCCCAGCATTTT.

This sequence joins TRBV7-2 and TRBJ1-3; no firm D call. Per germline, CDR1 SGHTA and CDR2 FQGNSA. Trimming took 0 bases from V and 0 from J, leaving 12 bases between them. CDR3 length: 17 residues. Here the CDR3 DNA reads TGTGCCAGCAGCTTAGCACGGGGAATATCCTCTGGAAACACCATATATTTT. Translated: CASSLARGISSGNTIYF.

The CDR3 is CASSAQQGPYGYTF. The CDR3 nucleotides are TGCGCCAGCAGCGCCCAACAGGGGCCGTATGGCTACACCTTC. The chain recombines TRBV5-1 with TRBJ1-2, with 7 bases fitting TRBD1. CDR1 is SGHRS and CDR2 is YFSETQ in the germline V gene. The CDR3 length is 14 residues. Trimming cost V 4 bases and J 5 bases; bases outside gene matches: 8.

The chain couples TRBV30 to TRBJ2-5; no clear D. The germline V and J ends were trimmed by 2 bases and 2 bases, with 9 bases remaining between them. The CDR3 contains 13 residues. The germline gives CDR1 GTSNPN, CDR2 SVGIG (reference sequence). CDR3 region: CAWSRQVQETQYF. The CDR3 nucleotides are TGTGCCTGGAGTCGCCAGGTTCAAGAGACCCAGTACTTC.

CDR3 protein: CAIRTQGAGPNTIYF. The CDR3 DNA sequence: TGTGCCATCAGGACACAGGGAGCGGGGCCGAACACCATATATTTT. This rearrangement joins TRBV10-3 to TRBJ1-3; tentatively, D is TRBD1 (6 bases). The CDR3 loop spans 15 amino acids. The V end lost 6 bases, the J end lost 7 bases, and 19 bases lay between the germline ends. The germline gives CDR1 ENHRY, CDR2 SYGVKD.

This clone was counted once. The chain recombines TRBV23-1 with TRBJ1-5; TRBD1 matches at 12 bases. TRBV23-1 is marked as an open reading frame, function uncertain. The V segment lost 4 bases and the J segment 3 bases; nucleotides outside the gene matches: 13. The CDR3 spans 19 residues. CDR3 sequence reads: CASSLSRDRGQKDNQPQHF. As DNA, the CDR3 is TGCGCCAGCAGTCTATCACGGGACAGGGGGCAAAAAGACAATCAGCCCCAGCATTTT.

This chain links TRBV29-1 with TRBJ2-3; D unclear. Trimming pared 3 bases from V and 5 bases from J, leaving 6 bases between. The CDR3 runs to 11 residues. The V gene's germline CDR1 is SQVTM and CDR2 ANQGSEA. The CDR3 DNA is TGCAGCGTTGAGGCTGGAGATACGCAGTATTTT. Encoded protein: CSVEAGDTQYF.

The rearrangement uses TRBV7-2 and TRBJ2-1; TRBD2 agrees at 12 bases. This CDR3 is built from 16 residues. The germline gives CDR1 SGHTA, CDR2 FQGNSA. J was trimmed by 4 bases and V by 1 base; bases with no gene match: 2. CDR3 bases: TGTGCCAGCAGCTTAGGGACTAGCGGGGTTTACAATGAGCAGTTCTTC. As protein: CASSLGTSGVYNEQFF.